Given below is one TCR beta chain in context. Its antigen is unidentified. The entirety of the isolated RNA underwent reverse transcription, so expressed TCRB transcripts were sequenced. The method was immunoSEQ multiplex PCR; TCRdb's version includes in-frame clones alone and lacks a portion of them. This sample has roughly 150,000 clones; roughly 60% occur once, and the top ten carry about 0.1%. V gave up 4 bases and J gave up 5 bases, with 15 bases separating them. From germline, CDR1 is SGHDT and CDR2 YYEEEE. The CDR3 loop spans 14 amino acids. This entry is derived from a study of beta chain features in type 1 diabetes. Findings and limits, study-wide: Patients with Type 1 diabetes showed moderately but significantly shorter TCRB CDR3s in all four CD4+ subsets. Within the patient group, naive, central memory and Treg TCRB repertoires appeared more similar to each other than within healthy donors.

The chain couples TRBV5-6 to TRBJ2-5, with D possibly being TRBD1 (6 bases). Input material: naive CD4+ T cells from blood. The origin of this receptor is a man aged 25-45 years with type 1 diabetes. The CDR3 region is CASSATGPPETQYF. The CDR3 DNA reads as TGTGCCAGCAGCGCCACAGGGCCCCCCGAGACCCAGTACTTC.